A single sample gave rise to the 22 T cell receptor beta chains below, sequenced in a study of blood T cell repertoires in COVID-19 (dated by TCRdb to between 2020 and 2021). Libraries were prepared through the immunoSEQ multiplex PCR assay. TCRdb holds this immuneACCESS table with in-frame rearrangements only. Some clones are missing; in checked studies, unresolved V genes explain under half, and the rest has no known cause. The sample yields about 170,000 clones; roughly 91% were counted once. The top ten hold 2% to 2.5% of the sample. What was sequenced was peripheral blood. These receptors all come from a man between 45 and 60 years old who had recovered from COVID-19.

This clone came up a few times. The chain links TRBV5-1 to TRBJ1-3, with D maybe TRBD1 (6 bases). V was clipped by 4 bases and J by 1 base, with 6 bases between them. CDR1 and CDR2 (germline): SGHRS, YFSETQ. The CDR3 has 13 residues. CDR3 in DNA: TGCGCCAGCAGCAGGGGGTCTGGAAACACCATATATTTT. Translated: CASSRGSGNTIYF.

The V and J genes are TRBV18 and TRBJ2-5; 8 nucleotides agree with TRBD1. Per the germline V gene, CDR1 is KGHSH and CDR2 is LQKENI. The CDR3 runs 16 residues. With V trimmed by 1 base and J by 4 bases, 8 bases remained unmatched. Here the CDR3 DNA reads TGTGCCAGCTCACCACAAGGACAGGGTTTTAGAGAGACCCAGTACTTC. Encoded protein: CASSPQGQGFRETQYF. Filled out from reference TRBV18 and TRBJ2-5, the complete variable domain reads NAGVMQNPRHLVRRRGQEARLRCSPMKGHSHVYWYRQLPEEGLKFMVYLQKENIIDESGMPKERFSAEFPKEGPSILRIQQVVRGDSAAYFCASSPQGQGFRETQYFGPGTRLLVL.

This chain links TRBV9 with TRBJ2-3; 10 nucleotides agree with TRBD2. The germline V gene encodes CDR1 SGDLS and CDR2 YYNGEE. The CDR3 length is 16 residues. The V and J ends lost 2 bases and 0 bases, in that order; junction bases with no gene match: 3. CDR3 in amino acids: CASSVGLAVSTDTQYF. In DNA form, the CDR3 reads TGTGCCAGCAGCGTCGGACTAGCGGTTAGCACAGATACGCAGTATTTT.

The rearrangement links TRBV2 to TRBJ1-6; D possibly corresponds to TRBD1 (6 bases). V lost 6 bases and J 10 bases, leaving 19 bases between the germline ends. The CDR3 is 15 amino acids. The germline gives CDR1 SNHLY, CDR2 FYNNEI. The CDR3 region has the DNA TGTGCCAGCAGCAAGGGGGGGATTTTAGGATCACCCCTCCACTTT. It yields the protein CASSKGGILGSPLHF.

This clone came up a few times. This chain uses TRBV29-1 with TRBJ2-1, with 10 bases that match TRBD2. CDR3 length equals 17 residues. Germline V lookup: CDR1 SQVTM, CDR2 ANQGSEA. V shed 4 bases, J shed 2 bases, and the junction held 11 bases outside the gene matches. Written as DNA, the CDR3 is TGCAGCGTTGTTCTCCCTAGCGGGAGAATAGCCTACAATGAGCAGTTCTTC. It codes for CSVVLPSGRIAYNEQFF.

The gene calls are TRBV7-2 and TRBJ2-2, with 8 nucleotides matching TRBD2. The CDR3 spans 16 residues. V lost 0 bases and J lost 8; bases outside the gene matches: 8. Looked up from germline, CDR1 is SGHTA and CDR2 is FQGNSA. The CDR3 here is CASSLAPVGGAGELFF. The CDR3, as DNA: TGTGCCAGCAGCTTAGCACCGGTCGGGGGGGCTGGGGAGCTGTTTTTT.

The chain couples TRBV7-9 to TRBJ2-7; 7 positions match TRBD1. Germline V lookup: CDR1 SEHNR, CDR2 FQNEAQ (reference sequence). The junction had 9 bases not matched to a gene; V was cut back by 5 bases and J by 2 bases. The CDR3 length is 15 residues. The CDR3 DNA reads TGTGCCAGCAGCCCACGTAAGGGGGCGACCTACGAGCAGTACTTC. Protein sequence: CASSPRKGATYEQYF.

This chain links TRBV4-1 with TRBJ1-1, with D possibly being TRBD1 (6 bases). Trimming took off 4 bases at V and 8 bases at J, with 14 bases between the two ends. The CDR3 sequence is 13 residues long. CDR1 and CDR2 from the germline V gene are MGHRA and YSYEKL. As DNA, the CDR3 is TGCGCCAGCAGCCCCAGATGGGGACAAGAAGCTTTCTTT. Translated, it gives CASSPRWGQEAFF.

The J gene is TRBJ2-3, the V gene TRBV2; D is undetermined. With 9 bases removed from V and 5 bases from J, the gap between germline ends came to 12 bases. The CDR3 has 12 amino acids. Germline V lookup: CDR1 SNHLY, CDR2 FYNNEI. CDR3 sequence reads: CARERPGDTQYF. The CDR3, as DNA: TGTGCCAGGGAGAGGCCCGGAGATACGCAGTATTTT.

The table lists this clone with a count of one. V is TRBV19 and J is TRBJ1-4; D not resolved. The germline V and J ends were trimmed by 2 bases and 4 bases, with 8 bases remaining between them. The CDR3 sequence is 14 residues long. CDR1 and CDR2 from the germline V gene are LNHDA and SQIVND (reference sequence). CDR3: CASSIMGINEKLFF. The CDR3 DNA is TGTGCCAGTAGTATAATGGGCATTAATGAAAAACTGTTTTTT.

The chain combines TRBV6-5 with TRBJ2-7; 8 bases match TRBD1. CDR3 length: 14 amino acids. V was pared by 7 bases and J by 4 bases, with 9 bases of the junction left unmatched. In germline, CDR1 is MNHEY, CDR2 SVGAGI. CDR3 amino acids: CASTEAGGEYEQYF. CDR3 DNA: TGTGCCAGCACGGAGGCAGGGGGCGAATACGAGCAGTACTTC.

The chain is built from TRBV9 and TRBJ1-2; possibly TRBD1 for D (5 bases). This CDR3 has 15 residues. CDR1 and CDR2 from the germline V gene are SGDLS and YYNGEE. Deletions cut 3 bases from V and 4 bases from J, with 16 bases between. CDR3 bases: TGTGCCAGCAGCGCATCACAGGAGAGGAGCTATGGCTACACCTTC. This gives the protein CASSASQERSYGYTF.

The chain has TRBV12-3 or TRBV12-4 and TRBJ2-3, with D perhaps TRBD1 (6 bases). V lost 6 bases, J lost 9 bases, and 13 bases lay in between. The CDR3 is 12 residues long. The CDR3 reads CASSRDIHTQYF. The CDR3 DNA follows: TGTGCCAGCAGCCGGGACATCCACACGCAGTATTTT.

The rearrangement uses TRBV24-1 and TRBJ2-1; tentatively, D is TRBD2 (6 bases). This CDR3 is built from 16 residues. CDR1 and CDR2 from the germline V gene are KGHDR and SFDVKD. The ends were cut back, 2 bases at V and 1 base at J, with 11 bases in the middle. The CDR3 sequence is CATSDSGATSYNEQFF. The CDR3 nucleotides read TGTGCCACCAGTGATTCGGGAGCTACTTCCTACAATGAGCAGTTCTTC.

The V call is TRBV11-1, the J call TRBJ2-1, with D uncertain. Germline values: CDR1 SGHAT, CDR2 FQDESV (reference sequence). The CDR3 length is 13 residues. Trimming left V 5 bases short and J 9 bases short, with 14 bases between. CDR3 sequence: CASSNQVKAEQFF. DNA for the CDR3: TGTGCCAGCAGCAACCAAGTCAAAGCTGAGCAGTTCTTC.

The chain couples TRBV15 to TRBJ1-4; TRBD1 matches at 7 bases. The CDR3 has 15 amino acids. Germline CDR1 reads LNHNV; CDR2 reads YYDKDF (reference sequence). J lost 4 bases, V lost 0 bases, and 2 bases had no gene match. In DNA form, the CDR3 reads TGTGCCACCAGCAGAGATAGACAGGGTAATGAAAAACTGTTTTTT. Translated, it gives CATSRDRQGNEKLFF.

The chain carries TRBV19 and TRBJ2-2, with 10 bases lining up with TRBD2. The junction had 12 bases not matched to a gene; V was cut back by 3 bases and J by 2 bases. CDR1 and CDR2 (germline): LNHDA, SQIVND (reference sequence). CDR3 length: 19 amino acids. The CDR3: CASSMDLRLAGDNTGELFF. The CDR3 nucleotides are TGTGCCAGTAGTATGGATCTTAGACTAGCGGGCGATAACACCGGGGAGCTGTTTTTT.

The CDR3 loop is CASSEKGTFRPYEQYF. As DNA, the CDR3 is TGTGCCAGCAGTGAAAAGGGGACTTTTCGACCCTACGAGCAGTACTTC. The V gene is TRBV6-1, the J gene TRBJ2-7; tentatively, D is TRBD2 (6 bases). The CDR3 has 16 amino acids. CDR1 and CDR2 (germline): MNHNS, SASEGT. The V gene lost 2 bases and the J gene lost 2 bases, with 16 bases spanning the gap.

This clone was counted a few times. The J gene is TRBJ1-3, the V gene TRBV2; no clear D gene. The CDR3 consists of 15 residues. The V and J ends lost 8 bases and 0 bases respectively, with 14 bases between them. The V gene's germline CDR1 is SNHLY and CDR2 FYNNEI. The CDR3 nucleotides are TGTGCCAGCGGAGAGCGTAGGAACTCTGGAAACACCATATATTTT. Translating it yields CASGERRNSGNTIYF.

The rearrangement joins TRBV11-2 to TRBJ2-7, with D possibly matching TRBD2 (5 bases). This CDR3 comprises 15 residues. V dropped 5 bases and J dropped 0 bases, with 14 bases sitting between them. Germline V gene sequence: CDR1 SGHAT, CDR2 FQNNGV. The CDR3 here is CASSPNPGISYEQYF. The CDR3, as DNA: TGTGCCAGCAGCCCCAATCCCGGGATCTCCTACGAGCAGTACTTC.

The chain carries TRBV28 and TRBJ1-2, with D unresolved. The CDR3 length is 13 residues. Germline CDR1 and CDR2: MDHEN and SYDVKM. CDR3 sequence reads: CAIRVKTNYGYTF. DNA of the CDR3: TGTGCTATTCGGGTGAAGACTAACTATGGCTACACCTTC.

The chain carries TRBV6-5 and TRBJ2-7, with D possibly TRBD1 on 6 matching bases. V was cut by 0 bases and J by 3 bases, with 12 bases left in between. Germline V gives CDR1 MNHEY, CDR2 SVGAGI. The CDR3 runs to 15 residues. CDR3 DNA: TGTGCCAGCAGTTACTCGCCCAGGGGAGACTACGAGCAGTACTTC. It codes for CASSYSPRGDYEQYF.